The entry below describes one T cell receptor (beta chain). The CDR3 consists of 16 residues. The V end was cut by 2 bases, the J end by 8 bases, with 19 bases between. Germline V gene sequence: CDR1 SGHAT, CDR2 FQNNGV. The data belong to a study of CD8 T cells in Susac syndrome. Definite or probable Susac syndrome was diagnosed using recently defined diagnostic criteria. With random hexamers, reverse transcription was performed on about 0.5 to 1 ug of RNA. Amplification of TCR beta CDR3 by immunoSEQ multiplex PCR spanned 54 Vbeta and 13 Jbeta. Via MiXCR, TCRdb re-called the immunoSEQ multiplex PCR reads, giving one row per CDR3 protein. This sample has 80,000 to 95,000 distinct CDR3 sequences, with 94% found just once.

The rearrangement links TRBV11-2 to TRBJ2-1, with a weak D call TRBD1 (5 bases). The sample consisted of CD8+ T cells from PBMCs. This clonotype originated in a human donor with Susac syndrome. The CDR3 coding sequence is TGTGCCAGCAGCTTATTTCCCCAGGGTGAAGGCTATGAGCAGTTCTTC. This translates into CASSLFPQGEGYEQFF. The full variable domain, rest sourced from reference TRBV11-2 and TRBJ2-1, is EAGVAQSPRYKIIEKRQSVAFWCNPISGHATLYWYQQILGQGPKLLIQFQNNGVVDDSQLPKDRFSAERLKGVDSTLKIQPAKLEDSAVYLCASSLFPQGEGYEQFFGPGTRLTVL.